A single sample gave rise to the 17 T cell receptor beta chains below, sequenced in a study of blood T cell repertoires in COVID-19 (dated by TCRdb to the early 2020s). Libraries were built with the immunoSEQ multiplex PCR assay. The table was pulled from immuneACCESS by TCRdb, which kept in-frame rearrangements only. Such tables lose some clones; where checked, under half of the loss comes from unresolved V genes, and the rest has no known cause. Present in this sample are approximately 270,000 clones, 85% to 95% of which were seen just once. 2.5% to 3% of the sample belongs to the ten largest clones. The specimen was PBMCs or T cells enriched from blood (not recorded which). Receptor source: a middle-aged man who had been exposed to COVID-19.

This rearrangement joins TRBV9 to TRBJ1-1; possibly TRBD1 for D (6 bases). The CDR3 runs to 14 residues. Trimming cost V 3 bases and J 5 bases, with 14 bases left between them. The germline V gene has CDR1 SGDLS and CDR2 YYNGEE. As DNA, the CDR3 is TGTGCCAGCAGCGGTACAGGGTTAGGGACTGAAGCTTTCTTT. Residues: CASSGTGLGTEAFF.

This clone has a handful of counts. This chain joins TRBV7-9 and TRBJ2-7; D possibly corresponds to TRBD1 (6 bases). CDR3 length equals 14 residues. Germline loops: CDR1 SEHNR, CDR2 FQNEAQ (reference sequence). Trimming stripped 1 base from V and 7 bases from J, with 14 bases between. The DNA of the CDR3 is TGTGCCAGCAGCTTAGAACAAGGGGGTGGAGAGCAGTACTTC. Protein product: CASSLEQGGGEQYF.

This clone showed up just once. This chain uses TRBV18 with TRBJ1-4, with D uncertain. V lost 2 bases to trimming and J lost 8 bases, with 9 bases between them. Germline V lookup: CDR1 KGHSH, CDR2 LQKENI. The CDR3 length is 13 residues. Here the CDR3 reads CASSPGQSEKLFF. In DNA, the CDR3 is TGTGCCAGCTCACCAGGGCAATCGGAAAAACTGTTTTTT.

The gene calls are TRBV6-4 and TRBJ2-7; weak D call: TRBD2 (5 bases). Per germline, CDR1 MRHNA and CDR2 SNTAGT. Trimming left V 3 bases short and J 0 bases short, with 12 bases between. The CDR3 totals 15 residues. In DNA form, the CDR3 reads TGTGCCAGCAGTGAAGAGGGATTAGACTCCTACGAGCAGTACTTC. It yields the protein CASSEEGLDSYEQYF.

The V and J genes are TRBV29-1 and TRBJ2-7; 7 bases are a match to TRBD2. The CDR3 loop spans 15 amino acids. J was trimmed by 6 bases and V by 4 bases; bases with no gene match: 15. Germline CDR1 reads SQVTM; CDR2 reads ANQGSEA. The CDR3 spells CSVARESGMMGEQYF. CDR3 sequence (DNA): TGCAGCGTTGCGCGAGAAAGCGGGATGATGGGCGAGCAGTACTTC.

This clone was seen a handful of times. CDR3 coding DNA: TGTGCCAGCAGCTCCCCTGAGTTCCCCGTCCTGGAGAATGAGCAGTTCTTC. Translation gives CASSSPEFPVLENEQFF. The V and J genes are TRBV28 and TRBJ2-1; D is ambiguous. The germline V gene encodes CDR1 MDHEN and CDR2 SYDVKM. The CDR3 consists of 17 residues. Trimming cost V 6 bases and J 7 bases, with 25 bases left between them.

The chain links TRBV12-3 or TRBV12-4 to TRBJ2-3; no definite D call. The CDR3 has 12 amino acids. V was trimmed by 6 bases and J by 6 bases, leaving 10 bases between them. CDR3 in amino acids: CASSRQRDTQYF. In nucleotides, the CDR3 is TGTGCCAGCAGCCGGCAGAGGGATACGCAGTATTTT.

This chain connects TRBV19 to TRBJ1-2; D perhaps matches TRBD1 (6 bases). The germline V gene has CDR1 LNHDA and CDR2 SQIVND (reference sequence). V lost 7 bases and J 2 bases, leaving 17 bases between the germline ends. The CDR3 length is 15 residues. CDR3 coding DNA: TGTGCCAGTACCAGGACAGCATCCGGGAACTATGGCTACACCTTC. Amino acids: CASTRTASGNYGYTF. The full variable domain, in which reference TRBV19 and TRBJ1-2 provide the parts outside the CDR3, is DGGITQSPKYLFRKEGQNVTLSCEQNLNHDAMYWYRQDPGQGLRLIYYSQIVNDFQKGDIAEGYSVSREKKESFPLTVTSAQKNPTAFYLCASTRTASGNYGYTFGSGTRLTVV.

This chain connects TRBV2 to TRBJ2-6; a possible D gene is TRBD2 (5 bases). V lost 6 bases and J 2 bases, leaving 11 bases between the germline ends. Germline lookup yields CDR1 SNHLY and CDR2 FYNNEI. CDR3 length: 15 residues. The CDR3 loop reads CASRIEGTGANVLTF. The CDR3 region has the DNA TGTGCCAGCAGGATTGAGGGTACTGGGGCCAACGTCCTGACTTTC.

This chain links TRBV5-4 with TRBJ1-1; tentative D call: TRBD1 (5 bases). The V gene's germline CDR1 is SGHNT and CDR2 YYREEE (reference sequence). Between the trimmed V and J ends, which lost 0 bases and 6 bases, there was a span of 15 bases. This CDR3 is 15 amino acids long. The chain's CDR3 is CASSLADPGVPEAFF. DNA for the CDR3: TGTGCCAGCAGCTTGGCGGACCCGGGGGTTCCTGAAGCTTTCTTT. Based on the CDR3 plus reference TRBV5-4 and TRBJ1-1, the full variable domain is ETGVTQSPTHLIKTRGQQVTLRCSSQSGHNTVSWYQQALGQGPQFIFQYYREEENGRGNFPPRFSGLQFPNYSSELNVNALELDDSALYLCASSLADPGVPEAFFGQGTRLTVV.

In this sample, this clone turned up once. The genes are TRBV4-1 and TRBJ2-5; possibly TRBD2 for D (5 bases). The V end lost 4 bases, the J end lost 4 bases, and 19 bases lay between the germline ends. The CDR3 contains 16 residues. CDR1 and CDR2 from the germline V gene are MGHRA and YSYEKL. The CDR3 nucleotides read TGCGCCAGCAGCCCCTTGGGAGTTCTCGAGGTAGAGACCCAGTACTTC. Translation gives CASSPLGVLEVETQYF.

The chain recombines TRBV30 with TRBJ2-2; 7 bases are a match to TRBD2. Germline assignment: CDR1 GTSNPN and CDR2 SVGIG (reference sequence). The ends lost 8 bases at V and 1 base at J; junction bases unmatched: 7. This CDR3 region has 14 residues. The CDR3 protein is CASRVAGNTGELFF. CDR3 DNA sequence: TGTGCCAGTAGGGTAGCGGGGAACACCGGGGAGCTGTTTTTT. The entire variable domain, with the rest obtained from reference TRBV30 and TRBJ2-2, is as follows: SQTIHQWPATLVQPVGSPLSLECTVEGTSNPNLYWYRQAAGRGLQLLFYSVGIGQISSEVPQNLSASRPQDRQFILSSKKLLLSDSGFYLCASRVAGNTGELFFGEGSRLTVL.

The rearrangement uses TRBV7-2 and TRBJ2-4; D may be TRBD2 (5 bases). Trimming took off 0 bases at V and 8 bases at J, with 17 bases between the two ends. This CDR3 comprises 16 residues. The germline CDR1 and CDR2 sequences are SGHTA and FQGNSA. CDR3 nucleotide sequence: TGTGCCAGCAGCTTAGCGGGCGGGTTATCAAAGGACATTCAGTACTTC. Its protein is CASSLAGGLSKDIQYF.

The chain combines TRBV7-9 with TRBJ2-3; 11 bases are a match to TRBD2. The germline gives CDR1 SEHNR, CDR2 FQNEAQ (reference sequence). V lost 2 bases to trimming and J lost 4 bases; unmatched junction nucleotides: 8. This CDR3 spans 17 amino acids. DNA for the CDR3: TGTGCCAGCAGCTTATATCTTAGCGGGAGGGCTTCAGATACGCAGTATTTT. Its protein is CASSLYLSGRASDTQYF.

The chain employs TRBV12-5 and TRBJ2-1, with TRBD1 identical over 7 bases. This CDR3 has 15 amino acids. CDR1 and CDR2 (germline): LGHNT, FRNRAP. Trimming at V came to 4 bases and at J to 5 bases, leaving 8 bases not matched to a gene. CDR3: CASGSGQTLNNEQFF. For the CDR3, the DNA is TGTGCTAGTGGTTCGGGACAGACTCTTAACAATGAGCAGTTCTTC.

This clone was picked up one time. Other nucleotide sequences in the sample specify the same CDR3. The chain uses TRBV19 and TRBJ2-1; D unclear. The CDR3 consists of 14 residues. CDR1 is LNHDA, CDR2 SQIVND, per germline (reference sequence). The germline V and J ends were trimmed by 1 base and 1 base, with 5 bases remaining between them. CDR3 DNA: TGTGCCAGTAGTATAGCTAGTTCCTACAATGAGCAGTTCTTC. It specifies CASSIASSYNEQFF.

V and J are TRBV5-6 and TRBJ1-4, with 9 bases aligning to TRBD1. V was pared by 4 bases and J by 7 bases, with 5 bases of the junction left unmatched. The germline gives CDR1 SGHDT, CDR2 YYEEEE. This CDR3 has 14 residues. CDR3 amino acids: CASSGRDRVEKLFF. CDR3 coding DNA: TGTGCCAGCAGCGGCCGGGACAGGGTTGAAAAACTGTTTTTT.